What follows are 10 T cell receptor beta chains derived from one specimen sequenced in a study of post-analysis software for immune sequencing data. Study-level findings and limits: Comparison of patients with controls showed five TRBV segments more frequent in patients, TRBV5-6, TRBV5-1 and TRBV20-1 among them.

Prepared libraries of TCR beta cDNA carried unique molecular identifiers. TCRdb passed the PCR reads through MiXCR, listing each CDR3 protein once. The sample records 650,000 to 850,000 distinct CDR3 sequences, about 53% being singletons. Which antigens these TCRs recognize remains unknown. The sample consisted of blood. The receptor set was obtained from a girl aged 10-17 years with multiple sclerosis.

The chain recombines TRBV6-2 or TRBV6-3 with TRBJ2-3; possibly TRBD1 for D (6 bases). Germline CDR1 is MNHEY and CDR2 is SVGEGT. V was cut by 4 bases and J by 0 bases, with 11 bases left in between. The CDR3 has 15 residues. This chain's CDR3 is CASSWDNASTDTQYF. The CDR3 DNA reads TGTGCCAGCAGTTGGGACAACGCAAGCACAGATACGCAGTATTTT.

This clonotype was counted only a few times. This chain joins TRBV4-1 and TRBJ2-5; 13 bases are a match to TRBD2. The CDR3 has 16 residues. Germline lookup yields CDR1 MGHRA and CDR2 YSYEKL. The junction had 4 bases not matched to a gene; V was cut back by 1 base and J by 5 bases. The CDR3 reads CASSQVGLAGIETQYF. CDR3 bases: TGCGCCAGCAGCCAAGTGGGACTAGCGGGAATTGAGACCCAGTACTTC.

The chain uses TRBV10-3 and TRBJ2-4; TRBD1 is a possible D gene (6 bases). Germline CDR1 ENHRY, CDR2 SYGVKD. The CDR3 sequence is 13 residues long. Trimming took 4 bases from V and 6 from J, leaving 10 bases between them. The chain's CDR3 is CAISGLGGNIQYF. For the CDR3, the DNA is TGTGCCATCAGTGGGTTAGGGGGAAACATTCAGTACTTC.

The V call is TRBV10-3, the J call TRBJ2-5, with D possibly being TRBD1 (5 bases). Looked up from germline, CDR1 is ENHRY and CDR2 is SYGVKD. The CDR3 covers 13 residues. V lost 2 bases, J lost 4 bases, and 8 bases lay in between. The CDR3 is CAISERGGETQYF. The DNA of the CDR3 is TGTGCCATCAGTGAGAGGGGTGGAGAGACCCAGTACTTC.

This chain connects TRBV20-1 to TRBJ1-1; D is possibly TRBD1 (6 bases). The CDR3 is 17 amino acids. Trimming cost V 1 base and J 5 bases, with 23 bases left between them. Germline lookup yields CDR1 DFQATT and CDR2 SNEGSKA (reference sequence). The CDR3 is CSARVHPGGALGTEAFF. As DNA, the CDR3 is TGCAGTGCTAGAGTACATCCGGGGGGGGCTTTGGGGACTGAAGCTTTCTTT.

This clonotype was seen once. The V gene is TRBV29-1, the J gene TRBJ1-2; TRBD1 might be the D (6 bases). V was clipped by 7 bases and J by 3 bases, with 12 bases between them. The CDR3 spans 12 residues. Germline values: CDR1 SQVTM, CDR2 ANQGSEA. DNA of the CDR3: TGCAGCGCTACAGGGATTGACTATGGCTACACCTTC. Translating gives CSATGIDYGYTF.

The rearrangement uses TRBV5-1 and TRBJ1-6; a possible D gene is TRBD1 (6 bases). Germline CDR1 and CDR2: SGHRS and YFSETQ. V lost 0 bases and J 6 bases, leaving 7 bases between the germline ends. There are 14 residues in the CDR3. The CDR3 region is CASSLGTANSPLHF. In DNA form, the CDR3 reads TGCGCCAGCAGCTTGGGGACAGCTAATTCACCCCTCCACTTT.

V and J are TRBV16 and TRBJ2-7; TRBD1 might be the D (6 bases). Germline values: CDR1 KGHSY, CDR2 FQNENV. The V and J ends lost 4 bases and 3 bases respectively, with 13 bases between them. The length of the CDR3 is 14 residues. The CDR3 coding sequence is TGTGCCAGCAGCCTGAATGAGGACAGCTACGAGCAGTACTTC. This gives the protein CASSLNEDSYEQYF.

This chain uses TRBV20-1 with TRBJ2-7, with 9 bases lining up with TRBD1. The ends lost 2 bases at V and 2 bases at J; junction bases unmatched: 1. Germline CDR1 and CDR2: DFQATT and SNEGSKA (reference sequence). This CDR3 is 13 amino acids long. CDR3 in amino acids: CSARNRGPYEQYF. The CDR3 nucleotides are TGCAGTGCTAGAAACAGGGGGCCCTACGAGCAGTACTTC.

This clonotype was found a few times. The chain employs TRBV7-9 and TRBJ2-7; D remains ambiguous. The germline V gene encodes CDR1 SEHNR and CDR2 FQNEAQ (reference sequence). Deletions cut 5 bases from V and 5 bases from J, with 16 bases between. This CDR3 region has 14 residues. The CDR3 DNA sequence: TGTGCCAGCAGCGCCTCCCTACTCATAGACGAGCAGTACTTC. It specifies CASSASLLIDEQYF.